Below are 32 T cell receptor beta chains sequenced from a single sample in a study of blood T cell repertoires in COVID-19. This table comes from immunoSEQ multiplex PCR, and its TCRdb copy is limited to in-frame clones, with some not included. The repertoire holds 250,000 to 300,000 clones, with just over 90% as singletons. The sample comprised peripheral blood. These receptors came from a woman aged 30 to 39 with COVID-19, enrolled during active disease.

J is TRBJ1-2 and V is TRBV12-3 or TRBV12-4, with 8 bases aligning to TRBD1. This CDR3 has 13 residues. Trimming took 5 bases from V and 8 from J; bases not matched to a gene: 7. The CDR3 sequence: CASSPKGTGGYTF. CDR3 DNA: TGTGCCAGCAGTCCCAAGGGGACAGGCGGCTACACCTTC.

The chain is built from TRBV6-6 and TRBJ1-1, with D possibly matching TRBD1 (5 bases). The CDR3 length is 15 residues. CDR1 is MNHNY, CDR2 SVGAGI, per germline (reference sequence). V was shortened by 7 bases and J by 1 base, with 16 bases between the two germline ends. CDR3 sequence: CASIQATVRNTEAFF. CDR3 DNA: TGTGCCAGCATTCAGGCGACAGTTCGGAACACTGAAGCTTTCTTT.

Concerning this clone itself: This same CDR3 is encoded by further DNA sequences in the sample. The chain has TRBV6-5 and TRBJ1-1; D is perhaps TRBD1 (6 bases). Trimming stripped 2 bases from V and 5 bases from J, with 12 bases between. Germline CDR1 reads MNHEY; CDR2 reads SVGAGI. The CDR3 is made up of 14 amino acids. The CDR3 region has the DNA TGTGCCAGCAGTTACACCCAGGGGAATACTGAAGCTTTCTTT. Translation: CASSYTQGNTEAFF.

The J gene is TRBJ2-6, the V gene TRBV3-1 (or the pseudogene TRBV3-2); TRBD2 aligns across 7 bases. CDR3 length: 20 amino acids. Germline V gives CDR1 LGHDT, CDR2 YNNKEL (reference sequence). V lost 5 bases and J lost 0; bases outside the gene matches: 16. The DNA for the CDR3 is TGTGCCAGCAGCGACAGCTGGGGAGGGCAGACCTCCTCTGGGGCCAACGTCCTGACTTTC. Its translation is CASSDSWGGQTSSGANVLTF.

The J gene is TRBJ1-3, the V gene TRBV2; tentative D call: TRBD1 (6 bases). From germline, CDR1 is SNHLY and CDR2 FYNNEI. The ends were cut back, 3 bases at V and 0 bases at J, with 15 bases in the middle. The CDR3 consists of 17 residues. CDR3 coding DNA: TGTGCCAGCAGTGACCCCGGGACAAGTTACTCTGGAAACACCATATATTTT. Amino acid sequence: CASSDPGTSYSGNTIYF.

The rearrangement links TRBV5-1 to TRBJ2-5; 7 bases agree with TRBD1. V shed 5 bases and J 6 bases; nucleotides not matched to a gene: 7. Per the germline V gene, CDR1 is SGHRS and CDR2 is YFSETQ. This CDR3 comprises 13 residues. CDR3 bases: TGCGCCAGCAGTCCCGACAGGGTCCAGACCCAGTACTTC. This gives the protein CASSPDRVQTQYF.

The chain couples TRBV6-5 to TRBJ2-3; 7 nucleotides agree with TRBD1. This CDR3 has 14 residues. Germline lookup yields CDR1 MNHEY and CDR2 SVGAGI. Losses at the gene ends were 7 bases for V and 3 bases for J; bases not matched to a gene: 7. CDR3 nucleotides: TGTGCCAGCACCCCGGGCAGGGGGACAGATACGCAGTATTTT. Protein: CASTPGRGTDTQYF.

This chain connects TRBV28 to TRBJ2-7; D possibly corresponds to TRBD2 (5 bases). The CDR3 contains 12 residues. V was shortened by 9 bases and J by 3 bases, with 12 bases between the two germline ends. Per germline, CDR1 MDHEN and CDR2 SYDVKM. The DNA for the CDR3 is TGTGCCAGTTACACGGGATTCTACGAGCAGTACTTC. Amino acids: CASYTGFYEQYF.

This clone was observed a handful of times. The same CDR3 arises from other DNA sequences in this sample as well. The CDR3: CASSYGGTGNTIYF. CDR3 DNA sequence: TGTGCCAGCAGTTACGGAGGAACTGGAAACACCATATATTTT. The chain employs TRBV6-2 or TRBV6-3 and TRBJ1-3; D is ambiguous. Between the trimmed V and J ends, which lost 2 bases and 2 bases, there was a span of 7 bases. In germline, CDR1 is MNHEY, CDR2 SVGEGT. CDR3 length: 14 amino acids.

With regard to this clone: Since a much larger clone is just one base distant, this may be a read error. The same CDR3 arises from other DNA sequences in this sample as well. The chain recombines TRBV19 with TRBJ1-2, with 9 bases matching TRBD1. In germline, CDR1 is LNHDA, CDR2 SQIVND (reference sequence). This CDR3 is 14 amino acids long. V lost 3 bases to trimming and J lost 2 bases; unmatched junction nucleotides: 1. CDR3 sequence: CASSIGQGNYGYTF. CDR3 in DNA: TGTGCCAGTAGTATTGGACAGGGGAACTATGGCTACACCTTC.

The chain is built from TRBV6-5 and TRBJ1-2; D might be TRBD1 (5 bases). The CDR3 is made up of 14 amino acids. Trimming shortened V by 4 bases and J by 4 bases, and 13 bases separated the two germline ends. The germline gives CDR1 MNHEY, CDR2 SVGAGI. Written as DNA, the CDR3 is TGTGCCAGCAGTTCCTGGAGGGGAGGCTATGGCTACACCTTC. Its translation: CASSSWRGGYGYTF.

The chain uses TRBV7-8 and TRBJ2-7; 10 nucleotides agree with TRBD2. CDR3 length: 19 residues. Trimming at V came to 0 bases and at J to 1 base, leaving 12 bases not matched to a gene. Germline lookup yields CDR1 SGHVS and CDR2 FQNEAQ. The CDR3: CASSLARGLAVKGSYEQYF. The DNA for the CDR3 is TGTGCCAGCAGCTTAGCTCGTGGACTAGCGGTAAAAGGGTCCTACGAGCAGTACTTC.

The chain has TRBV7-9 and TRBJ1-1; tentatively, D is TRBD1 (6 bases). Trimming shortened V by 6 bases and J by 2 bases, and 13 bases separated the two germline ends. Germline V CDR1 and CDR2: SEHNR, FQNEAQ (reference sequence). The CDR3 runs to 14 residues. CDR3 amino acids: CASSLRDKNTEAFF. In DNA form, the CDR3 reads TGTGCCAGCAGTCTCCGGGACAAAAACACTGAAGCTTTCTTT.

This clone was seen just once. The V gene is TRBV19, the J gene TRBJ2-1; D may be TRBD2 (6 bases). This CDR3 comprises 15 residues. The germline gives CDR1 LNHDA, CDR2 SQIVND (reference sequence). Trimming took off 7 bases at V and 10 bases at J, with 23 bases between the two ends. CDR3 sequence: CASNVGGGDVNEQFF. CDR3 DNA: TGTGCCAGTAACGTGGGGGGAGGAGACGTGAACGAGCAGTTCTTC.

This chain joins TRBV6-6 and TRBJ2-7, with D perhaps matching TRBD1 (6 bases). This CDR3 is 14 amino acids long. Trimming took off 3 bases at V and 2 bases at J, with 11 bases between the two ends. The V gene's germline CDR1 is MNHNY and CDR2 SVGAGI (reference sequence). The CDR3 region has the DNA TGTGCCAGCAGTTATGAAAGGGGGACCTACGAGCAGTACTTC. Amino acids: CASSYERGTYEQYF.

The J gene is TRBJ2-3, the V gene TRBV7-3, with D unresolved. Germline V gives CDR1 SGHTA, CDR2 FQGTGA. This CDR3 is built from 13 residues. V lost 1 base, J lost 5 bases, and 7 bases lay in between. CDR3 DNA sequence: TGTGCCAGCAGCTTAAATGTAGTAGATACGCAGTATTTT. This codes for CASSLNVVDTQYF.

The rearrangement links TRBV27 to TRBJ2-1, with D hard to call. V was clipped by 2 bases and J by 10 bases, with 9 bases between them. The CDR3 covers 12 residues. Germline V gene sequence: CDR1 MNHEY, CDR2 SMNVEV (reference sequence). The CDR3 coding sequence is TGTGCCAGCAGTTTAACCCCCGGGGAGCAGTTCTTC. Translation: CASSLTPGEQFF.

The rearrangement joins TRBV7-8 to TRBJ2-7; the match to TRBD2 covers 7 bases. CDR3 size: 18 residues. Germline V gives CDR1 SGHVS, CDR2 FQNEAQ. With 3 bases clipped from V and 0 bases from J, the junction kept 14 bases outside the gene matches. DNA of the CDR3: TGTGCCAGCAGCTTCCCCGGACTAGAGGTAGCGGGCTCCTACGAGCAGTACTTC. It yields the protein CASSFPGLEVAGSYEQYF.

This clone showed up just a few times. The chain combines TRBV7-8 with TRBJ1-5, with 9 bases fitting TRBD1. Germline CDR1 reads SGHVS; CDR2 reads FQNEAQ. The trim removed 1 base at V and 3 bases at J, leaving 4 bases unmatched. This CDR3 spans 16 amino acids. For the CDR3, the DNA is TGTGCCAGCAGCTTAGAACAGGGGGCCAACAATCAGCCCCAGCATTTT. This encodes CASSLEQGANNQPQHF.

The chain has TRBV10-1 and TRBJ2-1; unclear D gene. V dropped 3 bases and J dropped 0 bases, with 12 bases sitting between them. CDR3 size: 16 residues. Germline-derived CDR1 and CDR2 are WNHNN and SYGVQD (reference sequence). CDR3 region: CASSDTHRSSYNEQFF. CDR3 nucleotide sequence: TGCGCCAGCAGTGACACCCATAGAAGCTCCTACAATGAGCAGTTCTTC.

V is TRBV6-2 or TRBV6-3 and J is TRBJ2-7, with 8 bases fitting TRBD2. The CDR3 loop spans 14 amino acids. Trimming cost V 3 bases and J 2 bases; bases outside gene matches: 3. Germline values: CDR1 MNHEY, CDR2 SVGEGT. CDR3 in DNA: TGTGCCAGCAGTTATGCGGGGGGAGCCTACGAGCAGTACTTC. Amino acids: CASSYAGGAYEQYF.

The chain combines TRBV7-9 with TRBJ2-7, with D maybe TRBD2 (5 bases). V gave up 5 bases and J gave up 6 bases, with 17 bases separating them. The CDR3 runs 14 residues. Germline V gives CDR1 SEHNR, CDR2 FQNEAQ (reference sequence). CDR3 DNA sequence: TGTGCCAGCAGCCCCCCGGGAAAGGTCGGCGAGCAGTACTTC. Its protein is CASSPPGKVGEQYF.

This chain uses TRBV28 with TRBJ2-2; 9 bases are shared with TRBD2. The length of the CDR3 is 17 residues. Per the germline V gene, CDR1 is MDHEN and CDR2 is SYDVKM. The trim removed 2 bases at V and 3 bases at J, leaving 7 bases unmatched. The CDR3 sequence: CASSLNSGSYHTGELFF. The DNA for the CDR3 is TGTGCCAGCAGTTTAAATAGCGGGAGTTATCACACCGGGGAGCTGTTTTTT.

The V gene is TRBV4-2, the J gene TRBJ2-1; 7 nucleotides match TRBD1. The germline CDR1 and CDR2 sequences are LGHNA and YNFKEQ. There are 15 residues in the CDR3. The J segment lost 5 bases and the V segment lost 3 bases, leaving 7 bases of the junction unmatched. The CDR3 nucleotides read TGTGCCAGCAGCCATTCCCAGGGGGAGAACAATGAGCAGTTCTTC. Its protein product is CASSHSQGENNEQFF.

This clone was found once. This rearrangement joins TRBV6-5 to TRBJ1-6; D gene unclear. Looked up from germline, CDR1 is MNHEY and CDR2 is SVGAGI. Deletions cut 9 bases from V and 9 bases from J, with 18 bases between. This CDR3 spans 14 amino acids. The CDR3: CARWRIPGISPLHF. The CDR3 bases are TGTGCCAGATGGAGGATCCCAGGAATTTCACCCCTCCACTTT.

The V and J genes are TRBV2 and TRBJ1-1, with D uncertain. Germline V gene lookup returns CDR1 SNHLY and CDR2 FYNNEI. This CDR3 is built from 13 residues. Trimming stripped 10 bases from V and 0 bases from J, with 12 bases between. The CDR3 region has the DNA TGTGCCAACAATTCGGGATTGAACACTGAAGCTTTCTTT. This gives the protein CANNSGLNTEAFF.

The genes are TRBV3-1 (or the pseudogene TRBV3-2) and TRBJ2-2; TRBD1 might be the D (7 bases). V was cut by 4 bases and J by 6 bases, with 9 bases left in between. The CDR3 is 13 amino acids. From germline, CDR1 is LGHDT and CDR2 YNNKEL (reference sequence). In nucleotides, the CDR3 is TGTGCCAGCAGCCTCAGGGGGGCCGGGGAGCTGTTTTTT. Protein sequence: CASSLRGAGELFF.

The chain couples TRBV30 to TRBJ1-4, with 8 bases matching TRBD1. The CDR3 runs to 13 residues. V gave up 0 bases and J gave up 6 bases; unmatched junction bases: 0. CDR1 GTSNPN and CDR2 SVGIG come from the germline V gene (reference sequence). The CDR3 DNA sequence: TGTGCCTGGAGTGTACAGGGGGATGAAAAACTGTTTTTT. Translated: CAWSVQGDEKLFF.

The chain is built from TRBV6-1 and TRBJ2-2, with a tentative D call TRBD2 (5 bases). Germline lookup yields CDR1 MNHNS and CDR2 SASEGT. The V gene lost 2 bases and the J gene lost 2 bases, with 6 bases spanning the gap. CDR3 length: 14 residues. CDR3 nucleotides: TGTGCCAGCAGTGAATCGGGAAACACCGGGGAGCTGTTTTTT. Translated, it gives CASSESGNTGELFF.

In this sample, this clone turned up once. V usage is TRBV7-9 and J usage is TRBJ1-4, with TRBD1 matching over 7 bases. The germline V gene encodes CDR1 SEHNR and CDR2 FQNEAQ (reference sequence). The CDR3 loop spans 15 amino acids. Unmatched junction bases numbered 10, after V lost 4 bases and J lost 8 bases. The CDR3: CASSSRQGGEEKLFF. The CDR3 DNA sequence: TGTGCCAGCAGCTCACGACAGGGTGGGGAGGAAAAACTGTTTTTT.

The rearrangement joins TRBV7-2 to TRBJ2-3; D unresolved. Trimming pared 2 bases from V and 4 bases from J, leaving 7 bases between. Germline V lookup: CDR1 SGHTA, CDR2 FQGNSA. The CDR3 is 13 amino acids. CDR3 sequence: CASSLRGADTQYF. DNA of the CDR3: TGTGCCAGCAGCTTACGAGGCGCAGATACGCAGTATTTT.

The chain couples TRBV7-8 to TRBJ2-5; D is unresolved. The germline V and J ends were trimmed by 10 bases and 1 base, with 13 bases remaining between them. The germline V gene has CDR1 SGHVS and CDR2 FQNEAQ. This CDR3 spans 13 amino acids. The CDR3 nucleotides read TGTGCCACCTCGGGTACTTTCCAAGAGACCCAGTACTTC. This encodes CATSGTFQETQYF.